This T cell receptor beta chain was recorded in a study of control samples from healthy donors and cancer patients. Profiled with immunoSEQ multiplex PCR; TCRdb holds only in-frame clones, not every one. The table shows more than 140,000 clones, with 91% occurring only once. This clone was counted once. The receptor's source is a man between 18 and 29 years old in good health. Sequencing was carried out using blood.

CDR3: CASSQSDRVNGYTF. Written as DNA, the CDR3 is TGCGCCAGCAGCCAATCAGACAGGGTGAATGGCTACACCTTC. The rearrangement joins TRBV4-1 to TRBJ1-2, with TRBD1 matching 7 bases. Germline V gene lookup returns CDR1 MGHRA and CDR2 YSYEKL. The CDR3 runs 14 residues. After removal of 2 bases from V and 6 bases from J, the junction contained 6 bases not matched to a gene.